These 11 T cell receptor beta chains originate from one sample sequenced in a study of long-term antiretroviral therapy in people with HIV. Survey level was the resolution at which the v3.0 immunoSEQ assay ran. The data were produced by immunoSEQ multiplex PCR, yet TCRdb's version contains in-frame clones alone and is incomplete. This sample has some 27,000 clones; over 75% occur once, and the top ten carry just under 8.5%. This specimen was unsorted PBMCs, taken 3 years after starting antiretroviral therapy. These receptors originate from a middle-aged man with HIV.

In this sample, this clone turned up a few times. One end of the junction fails to match germline, which may point to a read error. This specimen includes other DNA sequences encoding the same CDR3. The chain employs TRBV6-1 and TRBJ1-3, with D perhaps matching TRBD1 (6 bases). This CDR3 has 15 amino acids. From germline, CDR1 is MNHNS and CDR2 SASEGT. This CDR3 is CASREGGGPGNTIYF. CDR3 bases: TGTGCCAGCAGGGAAGGAGGGGGGCCTGGAAACACCATATATTTT.

V and J are TRBV10-3 and TRBJ2-7, with D perhaps given as TRBD1 or TRBD2 (6 bases each). V lost 5 bases, J lost 2 bases, and 13 bases lay in between. The CDR3 covers 14 residues. Per germline, CDR1 ENHRY and CDR2 SYGVKD. The CDR3 loop reads CAISTTGRTYEQYF. The CDR3 nucleotides are TGTGCCATCAGTACAACAGGGAGGACCTACGAGCAGTACTTC.

The chain joins TRBV6-1 to TRBJ2-7; 10 positions match TRBD1. From germline, CDR1 is MNHNS and CDR2 SASEGT. The CDR3 is 15 amino acids. V was pared by 9 bases and J by 3 bases, with 11 bases of the junction left unmatched. CDR3 DNA sequence: TGTGCCAGTACACCTAGGCGGGACAGGGGCTACGAGCAGTACTTC. Encoded protein: CASTPRRDRGYEQYF.

The rearrangement joins TRBV6-1 to TRBJ1-4; 8 bases agree with TRBD1. V lost 1 base, J lost 8 bases, and 9 bases stayed unmatched. Germline V gene data show CDR1 as MNHNS and CDR2 as SASEGT. This CDR3 is 16 amino acids long. The CDR3 nucleotides read TGTGCCAGCAGTGAAGTTTGGGGACAGGCGGCAGAAAAACTGTTTTTT. Its protein product is CASSEVWGQAAEKLFF.

J is TRBJ1-5 and V is TRBV2; a weak D match, TRBD1 (6 bases). V was clipped by 7 bases and J by 5 bases, with 18 bases between them. CDR1 and CDR2 from the germline V gene are SNHLY and FYNNEI. This CDR3 region has 15 residues. In DNA, the CDR3 is TGTGCCAGCACCCGAGCGGCAGGGGAGCATCAGCCCCAGCATTTT. Amino acid sequence: CASTRAAGEHQPQHF.

This clone has a single count. The chain carries TRBV18 and TRBJ1-5; possibly TRBD1 for D (5 bases). The length of the CDR3 is 16 residues. V was shortened by 3 bases and J by 2 bases, with 14 bases between the two germline ends. Germline V gene lookup returns CDR1 KGHSH and CDR2 LQKENI. The CDR3 DNA sequence: TGTGCCAGCTCACCGACCGGGACCTGGGGCAATCAGCCCCAGCATTTT. Amino acids: CASSPTGTWGNQPQHF.

The chain employs TRBV4-2 and TRBJ2-2; D gene ambiguous. Germline CDR1 is LGHNA and CDR2 is YNFKEQ. CDR3 length: 14 amino acids. V was cut by 1 base and J by 5 bases, with 8 bases left in between. In DNA, the CDR3 is TGTGCCAGCAGCCAAGTGCAGGAGACCGGGGAGCTGTTTTTT. As protein: CASSQVQETGELFF.

The chain recombines TRBV12-5 with TRBJ2-1; TRBD2 aligns across 11 bases. In germline, CDR1 is LGHNT, CDR2 FRNRAP. The CDR3 is made up of 22 amino acids. Losses at the gene ends were 0 bases for V and 0 bases for J; bases not matched to a gene: 16. The CDR3 here is CASGLVLRPSGGTLSSYNEQFF. The CDR3 DNA is TGTGCTAGTGGTTTGGTACTCCGCCCTAGCGGGGGGACTCTATCCTCCTACAATGAGCAGTTCTTC.

The chain combines TRBV10-2 with TRBJ2-1; no reliable D call. Germline CDR1 WSHSY, CDR2 SAAADI. V lost 6 bases to trimming and J lost 12 bases, with 21 bases between them. The CDR3 extends over 14 amino acids. CDR3 sequence: CASRFGVDSTGQFF. The CDR3 DNA sequence: TGCGCCAGCAGATTTGGAGTTGATAGCACGGGGCAGTTCTTC.

The chain uses TRBV7-9 and TRBJ2-7; TRBD1 might be the D (7 bases). This CDR3 comprises 15 residues. V dropped 4 bases and J dropped 4 bases, with 17 bases sitting between them. CDR1 is SEHNR, CDR2 FQNEAQ, per germline (reference sequence). DNA for the CDR3: TGTGCCAGCAGCTCCCGTGGCGGGACAGAGTACGAGCAGTACTTC. This codes for CASSSRGGTEYEQYF.

The chain joins TRBV19 to TRBJ1-5; D call uncertain. Germline V CDR1 and CDR2: LNHDA, SQIVND (reference sequence). The CDR3 totals 13 residues. Deletions cut 11 bases from V and 2 bases from J, with 13 bases between. The CDR3 is CAVGYGGNQPQHF. CDR3 nucleotide sequence: TGTGCCGTAGGGTATGGCGGCAATCAGCCCCAGCATTTT.